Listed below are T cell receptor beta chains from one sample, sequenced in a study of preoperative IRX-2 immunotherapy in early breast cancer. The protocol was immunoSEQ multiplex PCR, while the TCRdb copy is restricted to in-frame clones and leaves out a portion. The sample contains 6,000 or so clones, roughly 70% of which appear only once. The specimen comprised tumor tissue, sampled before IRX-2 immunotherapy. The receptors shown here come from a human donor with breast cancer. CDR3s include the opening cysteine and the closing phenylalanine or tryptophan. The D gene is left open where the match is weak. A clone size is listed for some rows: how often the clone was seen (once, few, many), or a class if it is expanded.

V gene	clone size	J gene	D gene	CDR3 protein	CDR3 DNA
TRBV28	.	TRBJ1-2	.	CASSPTGTALGGYTF	TGTGCCAGCAGTCCAACCGGGACGGCCCTCGGGGGCTACACCTTC
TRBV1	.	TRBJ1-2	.	CASSQDPQGNYGYTF	TGCGCCAGCAGCCAAGATCCTCAGGGTAACTATGGCTACACCTTC
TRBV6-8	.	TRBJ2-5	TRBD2	CASSIRGGLLGQTQYF	TGTGCCAGCAGCATACGGGGGGGCCTCCTCGGACAGACCCAGTACTTC
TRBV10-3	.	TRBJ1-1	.	CAISESGIWFGAFF	TGTGCCATCAGTGAGTCTGGCATTTGGTTTGGAGCTTTCTTT
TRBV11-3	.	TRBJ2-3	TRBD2	CASSLGGKTDTQYF	TGTGCCAGCAGCTTGGGGGGGAAAACAGATACGCAGTATTTT
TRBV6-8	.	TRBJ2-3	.	CASSQGSGTQYF	TGTGCCAGCAGTCAGGGTTCGGGTACGCAGTATTTT
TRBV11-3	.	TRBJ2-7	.	CASSLFWGQDEQYF	TGTGCCAGCAGCTTGTTTTGGGGGCAGGACGAGCAGTACTTC
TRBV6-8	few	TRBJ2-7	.	CASRLRDTSYEQYF	TGTGCCAGCAGACTCCGGGACACAAGCTACGAGCAGTACTTC
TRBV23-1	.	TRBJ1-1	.	CASSIFPGGENTEAFF	TGCGCCAGCAGTATCTTCCCTGGAGGGGAGAACACTGAAGCTTTCTTT
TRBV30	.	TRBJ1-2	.	CAWSVGGGYGYTF	TGTGCCTGGAGTGTGGGGGGCGGCTATGGCTACACCTTC
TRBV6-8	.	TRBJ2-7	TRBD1	CASSSQGAEQYF	TGTGCCAGCAGTTCACAGGGGGCAGAGCAGTACTTC
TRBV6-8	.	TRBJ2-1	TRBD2	CASSYLGGSEQFF	TGTGCCAGCAGTTACTTGGGAGGGAGTGAGCAGTTCTTC
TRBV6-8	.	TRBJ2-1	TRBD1	CASSLLGQGYNEQFF	TGTGCCAGCAGCCTTTTGGGACAGGGCTACAATGAGCAGTTCTTC
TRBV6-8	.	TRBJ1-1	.	CASRTTRKQGTPYTEAFF	TGTGCCAGCAGGACTACTCGAAAGCAGGGGACTCCATACACTGAAGCTTTCTTT
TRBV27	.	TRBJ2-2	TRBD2	CASSAIPGLQNTGELFF	TGTGCCAGCAGCGCAATTCCGGGACTACAGAACACCGGGGAGCTGTTTTTT
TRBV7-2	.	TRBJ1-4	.	CASSPNSLEKLFF	TGTGCCAGCAGCCCCAACTCCTTGGAAAAACTGTTTTTT
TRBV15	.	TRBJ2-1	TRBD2	CATSRESLGGRGYNEQFF	TGTGCCACCAGCAGAGAATCTTTGGGAGGGCGGGGATACAATGAGCAGTTCTTC
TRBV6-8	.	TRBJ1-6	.	CASSGRTLNSPLHF	TGTGCCAGCAGCGGACGGACACTTAATTCACCCCTCCACTTT
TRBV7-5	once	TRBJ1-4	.	CASSLGLGNEKLFF	TGTGCCAGCAGCTTGGGGCTCGGTAATGAAAAACTGTTTTTT
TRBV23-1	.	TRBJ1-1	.	CASSDGMNTEAFF	TGCGCCAGCAGCGATGGGATGAACACTGAAGCTTTCTTT
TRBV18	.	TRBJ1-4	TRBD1	CASSIQGATKEKLFF	TGTGCCAGCTCGATACAGGGGGCGACCAAGGAAAAACTGTTTTTT
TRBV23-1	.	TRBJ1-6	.	CASSLATGIGNSPLHF	TGCGCCAGCAGCTTGGCAACGGGCATAGGGAATTCACCCCTCCACTTT
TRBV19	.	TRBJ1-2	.	CASSIPGIYGYTF	TGTGCCAGTAGTATCCCAGGAATCTATGGCTACACCTTC
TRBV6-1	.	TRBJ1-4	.	CASSEATGLGTNEKLFF	TGTGCCAGCAGTGAAGCGACAGGCCTCGGAACTAATGAAAAACTGTTTTTT
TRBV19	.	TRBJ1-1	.	CASIGQGRKEAFF	TGTGCCAGTATCGGGCAGGGAAGGAAGGAAGCTTTCTTT
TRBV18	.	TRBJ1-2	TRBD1	CASSPLTGDGYTF	TGTGCCAGCTCACCTCTAACAGGGGACGGCTACACCTTC
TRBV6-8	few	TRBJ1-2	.	CASRQQGKSGYGYTF	TGTGCCAGCAGGCAACAGGGAAAGTCGGGCTATGGCTACACCTTC
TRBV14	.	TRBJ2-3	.	CASSQAGPKYF	TGTGCCAGCAGCCAAGCTGGCCCTAAGTATTTT
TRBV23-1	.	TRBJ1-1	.	CASSPRADSEAFF	TGCGCCAGCAGCCCGCGGGCCGACAGTGAAGCTTTCTTT
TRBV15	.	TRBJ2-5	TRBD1	CATSRGQGDQETQYF	TGTGCCACCAGCAGGGGACAGGGGGACCAAGAGACCCAGTACTTC
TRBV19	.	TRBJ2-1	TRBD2	CASSWTSGGTSYNEQFF	TGTGCCAGTAGCTGGACTAGCGGGGGGACCTCCTACAATGAGCAGTTCTTC
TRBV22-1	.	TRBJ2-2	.	CASMVGGATGELFF	TGTGCCAGCATGGTTGGGGGGGCCACCGGGGAGCTATTTTTT
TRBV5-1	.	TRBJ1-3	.	CASSPVPREDGNTIYF	TGCGCCAGCAGCCCCGTACCCAGGGAGGATGGAAACACCATATATTTT
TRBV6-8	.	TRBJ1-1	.	CASSYDGRYTEAFF	TGTGCCAGCAGTTACGACGGACGGTACACTGAAGCTTTCTTT
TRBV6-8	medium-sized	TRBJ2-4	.	CASRQGPSNIQYF	TGTGCCAGCAGGCAGGGCCCAAGTAACATTCAGTACTTC
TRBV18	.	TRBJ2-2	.	CASSQRQLNTGELFF	TGTGCCAGCTCACAGCGACAGCTGAACACCGGGGAGCTGTTTTTT
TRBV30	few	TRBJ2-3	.	CAWSDGVPQYF	TGTGCCTGGAGTGATGGGGTACCGCAGTATTTT
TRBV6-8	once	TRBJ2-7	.	CASSYERRLSYEQYF	TGTGCCAGCAGTTACGAGCGACGCCTATCCTACGAGCAGTACTTC
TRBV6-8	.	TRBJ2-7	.	CASIRDGNYEQYF	TGTGCCAGCATCCGGGACGGAAATTACGAGCAGTACTTC
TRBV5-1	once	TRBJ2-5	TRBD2	CASSLGPAGPLETQYF	TGCGCCAGCAGCTTGGGGCCAGCGGGGCCCCTAGAGACCCAGTACTTC
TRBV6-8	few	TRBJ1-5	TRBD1	CASRGTDNQPQHF	TGTGCCAGCAGGGGGACAGACAATCAGCCCCAGCATTTT
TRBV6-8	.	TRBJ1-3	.	CASSFAGSGNTIYF	TGTGCCAGCAGTTTTGCGGGCTCTGGAAACACCATATATTTT
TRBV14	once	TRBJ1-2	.	CASSHSGIGYGYTF	TGTGCCAGCAGCCACAGCGGGATCGGCTATGGCTACACCTTC
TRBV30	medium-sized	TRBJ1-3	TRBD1	CAWSRRGTGNTIYF	TGTGCCTGGAGTCGCAGGGGGACTGGAAACACCATATATTTT
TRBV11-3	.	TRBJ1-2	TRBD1	CASSQKRQGYGYTF	TGTGCCAGCAGCCAGAAACGACAGGGCTATGGCTACACCTTC
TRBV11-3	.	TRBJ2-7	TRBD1	CASSLMDRGTTREQYF	TGTGCCAGCAGCTTAATGGACAGGGGAACGACGCGGGAGCAGTACTTC
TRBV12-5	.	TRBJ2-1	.	CASTLGSPYNEQFF	TGTGCCAGCACTCTGGGATCCCCGTACAATGAGCAGTTCTTC
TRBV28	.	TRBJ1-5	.	CASLRTSNQPQHF	TGTGCCAGCCTTCGGACCTCCAATCAGCCCCAGCATTTT
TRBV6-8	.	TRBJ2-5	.	CAIRGDSQETQYF	TGTGCCATCAGGGGTGACTCTCAAGAGACCCAGTACTTC
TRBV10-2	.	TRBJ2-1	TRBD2	CASSGLAGVYNEQFF	TGCGCCAGCAGTGGACTAGCGGGGGTATACAATGAGCAGTTCTTC
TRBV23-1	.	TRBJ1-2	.	CASSLRGPGVEGYTF	TGCGCCAGCAGCCTCAGGGGCCCGGGGGTAGAAGGCTACACCTTC
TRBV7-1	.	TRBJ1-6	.	CASSSRGRSPLHF	TGTGCCAGCAGCAGCAGAGGCAGGTCACCCCTCCACTTT
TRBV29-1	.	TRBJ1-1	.	CSVVVGEGLKAFF	TGCAGCGTTGTGGTTGGGGAGGGATTAAAAGCTTTCTTT
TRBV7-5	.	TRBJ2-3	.	CASSPKWSTDTQYF	TGTGCCAGCAGCCCTAAATGGAGCACAGATACGCAGTATTTT